This T cell receptor (beta chain) was found in a study of blood T cell repertoires in COVID-19. Study-wide context: Specimens from acute and convalescent COVID-19 originated in the United States, Italy and Spain.

Assay: immunoSEQ multiplex PCR; the TCRdb copy retains only in-frame clones and omits some. The table records approximately 300,000 clones, around 90% of them present only once. Trimming stripped 1 base from V and 4 bases from J, with 3 bases between. Germline lookup yields CDR1 KGHSH and CDR2 LQKENI. The CDR3 has 12 residues. About this clone itself: The sample has other DNA sequences that encode this CDR3 too.

The sample comprised peripheral blood. This chain links TRBV18 with TRBJ2-3, with unresolved D. The TCR was taken from a woman between 50 and 59 years old with COVID-19, enrolled during active disease. In DNA form, the CDR3 reads TGTGCCAGCTCACCACTAGCAGATACGCAGTATTTT. It is translated as CASSPLADTQYF.